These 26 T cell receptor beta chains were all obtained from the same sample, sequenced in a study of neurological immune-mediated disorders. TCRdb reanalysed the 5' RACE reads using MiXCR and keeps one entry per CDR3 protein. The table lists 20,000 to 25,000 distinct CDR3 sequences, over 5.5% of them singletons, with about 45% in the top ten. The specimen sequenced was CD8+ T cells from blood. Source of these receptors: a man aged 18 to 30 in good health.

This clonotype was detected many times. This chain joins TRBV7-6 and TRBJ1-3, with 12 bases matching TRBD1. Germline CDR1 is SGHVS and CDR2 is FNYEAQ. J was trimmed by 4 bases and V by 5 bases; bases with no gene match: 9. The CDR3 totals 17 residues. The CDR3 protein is CASSPAGTGGSGNTIYF. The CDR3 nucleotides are TGTGCCAGCAGCCCAGCAGGGACAGGGGGCTCCGGAAACACCATATATTTT.

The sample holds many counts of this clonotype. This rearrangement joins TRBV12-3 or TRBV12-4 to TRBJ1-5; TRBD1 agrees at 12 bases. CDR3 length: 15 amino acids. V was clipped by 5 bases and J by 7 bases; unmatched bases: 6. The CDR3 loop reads CASSGGQGAWQPQHF. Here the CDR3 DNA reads TGTGCCAGCAGTGGGGGACAGGGGGCATGGCAGCCCCAGCATTTT.

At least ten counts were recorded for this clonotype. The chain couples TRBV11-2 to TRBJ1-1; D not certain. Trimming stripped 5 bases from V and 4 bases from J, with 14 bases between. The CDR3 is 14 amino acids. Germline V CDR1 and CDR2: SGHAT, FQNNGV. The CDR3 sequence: CASSQSPSGTEAFF. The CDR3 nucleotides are TGTGCCAGCAGCCAATCCCCTTCCGGCACTGAAGCTTTCTTT. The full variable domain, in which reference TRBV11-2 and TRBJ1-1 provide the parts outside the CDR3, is EAGVAQSPRYKIIEKRQSVAFWCNPISGHATLYWYQQILGQGPKLLIQFQNNGVVDDSQLPKDRFSAERLKGVDSTLKIQPAKLEDSAVYLCASSQSPSGTEAFFGQGTRLTVV.

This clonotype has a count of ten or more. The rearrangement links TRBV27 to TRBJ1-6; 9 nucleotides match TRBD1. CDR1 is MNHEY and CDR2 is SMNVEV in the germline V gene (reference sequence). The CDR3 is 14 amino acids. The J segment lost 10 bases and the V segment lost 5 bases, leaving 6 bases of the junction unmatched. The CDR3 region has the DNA TGTGCCAGCAGTGTAAGGGACAGGGCCTCACCCCTCCACTTT. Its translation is CASSVRDRASPLHF.

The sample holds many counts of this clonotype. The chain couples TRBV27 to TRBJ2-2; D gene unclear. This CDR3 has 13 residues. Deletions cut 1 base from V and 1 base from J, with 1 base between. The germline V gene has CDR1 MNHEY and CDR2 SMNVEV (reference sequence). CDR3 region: CASSLLNTGELFF. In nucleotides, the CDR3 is TGTGCCAGCAGTTTATTGAACACCGGGGAGCTGTTTTTT.

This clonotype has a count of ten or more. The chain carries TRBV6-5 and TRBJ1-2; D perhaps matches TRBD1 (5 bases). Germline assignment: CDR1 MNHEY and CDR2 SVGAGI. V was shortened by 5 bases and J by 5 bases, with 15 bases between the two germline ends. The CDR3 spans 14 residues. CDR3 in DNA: TGTGCCAGCAGTCCCCTCGGGACCGCTTATGGCTACACCTTC. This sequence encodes CASSPLGTAYGYTF.

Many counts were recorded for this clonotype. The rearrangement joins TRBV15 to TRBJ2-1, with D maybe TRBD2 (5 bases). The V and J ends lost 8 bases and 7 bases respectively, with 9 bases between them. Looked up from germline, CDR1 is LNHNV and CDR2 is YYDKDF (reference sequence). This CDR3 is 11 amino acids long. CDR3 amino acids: CATGRGNEQFF. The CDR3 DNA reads TGTGCCACCGGAAGAGGGAATGAGCAGTTCTTC.

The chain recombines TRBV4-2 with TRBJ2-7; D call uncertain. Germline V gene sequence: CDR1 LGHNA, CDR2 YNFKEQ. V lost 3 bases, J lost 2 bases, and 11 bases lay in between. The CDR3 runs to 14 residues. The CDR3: CASSQRTVAYEQYF. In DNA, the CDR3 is TGTGCCAGCAGCCAGCGGACGGTTGCCTACGAGCAGTACTTC.

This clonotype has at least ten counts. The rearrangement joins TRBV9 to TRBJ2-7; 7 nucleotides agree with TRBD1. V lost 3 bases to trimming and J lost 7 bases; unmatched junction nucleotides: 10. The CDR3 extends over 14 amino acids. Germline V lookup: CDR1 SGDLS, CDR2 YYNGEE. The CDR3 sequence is CASSASGQPREQYF. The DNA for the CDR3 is TGTGCCAGCAGCGCGTCGGGACAGCCGCGGGAGCAGTACTTC. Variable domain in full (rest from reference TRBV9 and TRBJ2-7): DSGVTQTPKHLITATGQRVTLRCSPRSGDLSVYWYQQSLDQGLQFLIQYYNGEERAKGNILERFSAQQFPDLHSELNLSSLELGDSALYFCASSASGQPREQYFGPGTRLTVT.

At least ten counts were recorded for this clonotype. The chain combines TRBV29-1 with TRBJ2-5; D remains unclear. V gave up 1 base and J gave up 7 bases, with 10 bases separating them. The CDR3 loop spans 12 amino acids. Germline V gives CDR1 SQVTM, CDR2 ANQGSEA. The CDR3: CSVEGPKGTQYF. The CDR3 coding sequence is TGCAGCGTTGAAGGCCCGAAAGGGACCCAGTACTTC.

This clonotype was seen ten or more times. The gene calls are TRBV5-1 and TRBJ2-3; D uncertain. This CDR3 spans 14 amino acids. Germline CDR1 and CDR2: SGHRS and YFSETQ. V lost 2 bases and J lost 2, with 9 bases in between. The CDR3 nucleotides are TGCGCCAGCAGCTTTTCGAGCCCCACAGATACGCAGTATTTT. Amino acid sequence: CASSFSSPTDTQYF.

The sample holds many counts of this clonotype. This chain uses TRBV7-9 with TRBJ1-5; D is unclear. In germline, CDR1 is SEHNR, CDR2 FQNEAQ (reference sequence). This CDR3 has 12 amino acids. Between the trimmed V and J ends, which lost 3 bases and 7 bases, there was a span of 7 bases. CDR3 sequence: CASSFLRQPQHF. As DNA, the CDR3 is TGTGCCAGCAGCTTCTTACGCCAGCCCCAGCATTTT.

The CDR3: CSVEATFTDTQYF. In DNA, the CDR3 is TGCAGTGTAGAGGCCACCTTCACAGATACGCAGTATTTT. The chain links TRBV20-1 to TRBJ2-3; D is unresolved. The CDR3 loop spans 13 amino acids. Per the germline V gene, CDR1 is DFQATT and CDR2 is SNEGSKA (reference sequence). The V end was cut by 7 bases, the J end by 2 bases, with 13 bases between.

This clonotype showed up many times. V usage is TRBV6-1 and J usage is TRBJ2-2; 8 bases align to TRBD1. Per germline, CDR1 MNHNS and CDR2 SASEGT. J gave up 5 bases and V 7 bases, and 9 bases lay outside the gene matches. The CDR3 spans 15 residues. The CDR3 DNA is TGTGCCAGCACCACGGCAGGGGGCAGTACCGGGGAGCTGTTTTTT. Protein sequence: CASTTAGGSTGELFF.

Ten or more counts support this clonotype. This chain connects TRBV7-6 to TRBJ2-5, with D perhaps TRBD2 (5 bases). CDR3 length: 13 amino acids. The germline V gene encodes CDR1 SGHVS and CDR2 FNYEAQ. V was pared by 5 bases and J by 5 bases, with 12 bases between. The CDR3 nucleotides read TGTGCCAGCAGCCCGACACGCGGGGAGACCCAGTACTTC. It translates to CASSPTRGETQYF.

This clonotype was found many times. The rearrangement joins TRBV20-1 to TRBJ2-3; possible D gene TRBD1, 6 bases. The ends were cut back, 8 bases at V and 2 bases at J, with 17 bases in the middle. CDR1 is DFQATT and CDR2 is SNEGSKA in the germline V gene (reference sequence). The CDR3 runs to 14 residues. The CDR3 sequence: CSTLTGGPTDTQYF. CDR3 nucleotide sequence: TGCAGTACTCTGACTGGGGGCCCCACAGATACGCAGTATTTT.

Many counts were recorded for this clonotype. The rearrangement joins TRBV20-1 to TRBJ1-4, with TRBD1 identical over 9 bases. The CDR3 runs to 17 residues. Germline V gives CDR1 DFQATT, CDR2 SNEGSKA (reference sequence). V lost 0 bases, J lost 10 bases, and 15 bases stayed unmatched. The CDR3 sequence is CSARDRERGQGVGKLFF. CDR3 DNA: TGCAGTGCTAGAGATCGCGAGAGGGGACAGGGTGTTGGAAAACTGTTTTTT.

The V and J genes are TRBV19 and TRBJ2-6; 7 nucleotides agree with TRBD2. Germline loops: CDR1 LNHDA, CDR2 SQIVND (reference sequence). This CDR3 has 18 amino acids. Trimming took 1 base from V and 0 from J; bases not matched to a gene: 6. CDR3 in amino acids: CASSIAEAGFSGANVLTF. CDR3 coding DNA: TGTGCCAGTAGTATAGCTGAAGCGGGATTCTCTGGGGCCAACGTCCTGACTTTC. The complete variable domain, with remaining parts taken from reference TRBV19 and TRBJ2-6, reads DGGITQSPKYLFRKEGQNVTLSCEQNLNHDAMYWYRQDPGQGLRLIYYSQIVNDFQKGDIAEGYSVSREKKESFPLTVTSAQKNPTAFYLCASSIAEAGFSGANVLTFGAGSRLTVL.

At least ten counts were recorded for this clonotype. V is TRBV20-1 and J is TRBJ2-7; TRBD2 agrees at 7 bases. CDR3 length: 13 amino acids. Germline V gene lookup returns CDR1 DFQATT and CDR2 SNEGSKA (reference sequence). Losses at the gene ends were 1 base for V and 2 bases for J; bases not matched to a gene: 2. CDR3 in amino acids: CSARVAGAYEQYF. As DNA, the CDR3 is TGCAGTGCTAGAGTGGCGGGGGCCTACGAGCAGTACTTC.

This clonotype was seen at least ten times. As DNA, the CDR3 is TGTGCCAGCAGTTACCCGACGTCTAACACTGAAGCTTTCTTT. This codes for CASSYPTSNTEAFF. V usage is TRBV6-2 or TRBV6-3 and J usage is TRBJ1-1; D is unclear. Germline loops: CDR1 MNHEY, CDR2 SVGEGT. The CDR3 is 14 amino acids. V lost 2 bases and J lost 2, with 9 bases in between.

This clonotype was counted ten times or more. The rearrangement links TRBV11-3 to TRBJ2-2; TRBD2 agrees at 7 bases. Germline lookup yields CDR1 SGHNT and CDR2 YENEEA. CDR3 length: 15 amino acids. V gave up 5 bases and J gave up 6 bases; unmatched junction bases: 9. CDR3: CASSQEKGRAGELFF. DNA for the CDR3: TGTGCCAGCAGCCAGGAGAAGGGGAGGGCCGGGGAGCTGTTTTTT.

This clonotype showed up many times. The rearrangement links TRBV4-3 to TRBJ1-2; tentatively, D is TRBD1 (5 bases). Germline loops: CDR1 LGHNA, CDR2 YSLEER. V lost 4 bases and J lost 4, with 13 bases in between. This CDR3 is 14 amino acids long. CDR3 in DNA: TGCGCCAGCAGCCCGGCGACGGGACGCTATGGCTACACCTTC. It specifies CASSPATGRYGYTF.

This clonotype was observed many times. The CDR3 DNA reads TGCGCCAGCAGCTACCGGGACACCGTCGGCTATGGCTACACCTTC. It specifies CASSYRDTVGYGYTF. This rearrangement joins TRBV5-1 to TRBJ1-2; D is perhaps TRBD1 (6 bases). V was trimmed by 3 bases and J by 4 bases, leaving 16 bases between them. CDR1 is SGHRS, CDR2 YFSETQ, per germline. This CDR3 is 15 amino acids long. The whole variable domain, remainder taken from reference TRBV5-1 and TRBJ1-2, is KAGVTQTPRYLIKTRGQQVTLSCSPISGHRSVSWYQQTPGQGLQFLFEYFSETQRNKGNFPGRFSGRQFSNSRSEMNVSTLELGDSALYLCASSYRDTVGYGYTFGSGTRLTVV.

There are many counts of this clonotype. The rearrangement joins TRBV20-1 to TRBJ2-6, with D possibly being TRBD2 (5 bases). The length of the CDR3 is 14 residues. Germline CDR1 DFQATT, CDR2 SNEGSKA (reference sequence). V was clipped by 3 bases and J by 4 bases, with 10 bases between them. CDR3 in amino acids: CSASEGFGANVLTF. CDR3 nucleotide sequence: TGCAGTGCTAGTGAGGGCTTCGGGGCCAACGTCCTGACTTTC.

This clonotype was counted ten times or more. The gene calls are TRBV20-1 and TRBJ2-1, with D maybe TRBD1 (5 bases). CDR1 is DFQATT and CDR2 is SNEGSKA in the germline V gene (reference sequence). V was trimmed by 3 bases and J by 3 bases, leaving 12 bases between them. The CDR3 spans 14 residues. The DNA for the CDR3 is TGCAGTGCTAGCAGGGAAGGGGACTACAATGAGCAGTTCTTC. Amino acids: CSASREGDYNEQFF.

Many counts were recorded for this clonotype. CDR3 DNA: TGTGCCAGCAGCGACGGACAGTACACTGAAGCTTTCTTT. This translates into CASSDGQYTEAFF. The chain has TRBV7-8 and TRBJ1-1; TRBD1 is a possible D gene (6 bases). The V end lost 5 bases, the J end lost 3 bases, and 10 bases lay between the germline ends. Germline lookup yields CDR1 SGHVS and CDR2 FQNEAQ. The CDR3 is 13 amino acids.